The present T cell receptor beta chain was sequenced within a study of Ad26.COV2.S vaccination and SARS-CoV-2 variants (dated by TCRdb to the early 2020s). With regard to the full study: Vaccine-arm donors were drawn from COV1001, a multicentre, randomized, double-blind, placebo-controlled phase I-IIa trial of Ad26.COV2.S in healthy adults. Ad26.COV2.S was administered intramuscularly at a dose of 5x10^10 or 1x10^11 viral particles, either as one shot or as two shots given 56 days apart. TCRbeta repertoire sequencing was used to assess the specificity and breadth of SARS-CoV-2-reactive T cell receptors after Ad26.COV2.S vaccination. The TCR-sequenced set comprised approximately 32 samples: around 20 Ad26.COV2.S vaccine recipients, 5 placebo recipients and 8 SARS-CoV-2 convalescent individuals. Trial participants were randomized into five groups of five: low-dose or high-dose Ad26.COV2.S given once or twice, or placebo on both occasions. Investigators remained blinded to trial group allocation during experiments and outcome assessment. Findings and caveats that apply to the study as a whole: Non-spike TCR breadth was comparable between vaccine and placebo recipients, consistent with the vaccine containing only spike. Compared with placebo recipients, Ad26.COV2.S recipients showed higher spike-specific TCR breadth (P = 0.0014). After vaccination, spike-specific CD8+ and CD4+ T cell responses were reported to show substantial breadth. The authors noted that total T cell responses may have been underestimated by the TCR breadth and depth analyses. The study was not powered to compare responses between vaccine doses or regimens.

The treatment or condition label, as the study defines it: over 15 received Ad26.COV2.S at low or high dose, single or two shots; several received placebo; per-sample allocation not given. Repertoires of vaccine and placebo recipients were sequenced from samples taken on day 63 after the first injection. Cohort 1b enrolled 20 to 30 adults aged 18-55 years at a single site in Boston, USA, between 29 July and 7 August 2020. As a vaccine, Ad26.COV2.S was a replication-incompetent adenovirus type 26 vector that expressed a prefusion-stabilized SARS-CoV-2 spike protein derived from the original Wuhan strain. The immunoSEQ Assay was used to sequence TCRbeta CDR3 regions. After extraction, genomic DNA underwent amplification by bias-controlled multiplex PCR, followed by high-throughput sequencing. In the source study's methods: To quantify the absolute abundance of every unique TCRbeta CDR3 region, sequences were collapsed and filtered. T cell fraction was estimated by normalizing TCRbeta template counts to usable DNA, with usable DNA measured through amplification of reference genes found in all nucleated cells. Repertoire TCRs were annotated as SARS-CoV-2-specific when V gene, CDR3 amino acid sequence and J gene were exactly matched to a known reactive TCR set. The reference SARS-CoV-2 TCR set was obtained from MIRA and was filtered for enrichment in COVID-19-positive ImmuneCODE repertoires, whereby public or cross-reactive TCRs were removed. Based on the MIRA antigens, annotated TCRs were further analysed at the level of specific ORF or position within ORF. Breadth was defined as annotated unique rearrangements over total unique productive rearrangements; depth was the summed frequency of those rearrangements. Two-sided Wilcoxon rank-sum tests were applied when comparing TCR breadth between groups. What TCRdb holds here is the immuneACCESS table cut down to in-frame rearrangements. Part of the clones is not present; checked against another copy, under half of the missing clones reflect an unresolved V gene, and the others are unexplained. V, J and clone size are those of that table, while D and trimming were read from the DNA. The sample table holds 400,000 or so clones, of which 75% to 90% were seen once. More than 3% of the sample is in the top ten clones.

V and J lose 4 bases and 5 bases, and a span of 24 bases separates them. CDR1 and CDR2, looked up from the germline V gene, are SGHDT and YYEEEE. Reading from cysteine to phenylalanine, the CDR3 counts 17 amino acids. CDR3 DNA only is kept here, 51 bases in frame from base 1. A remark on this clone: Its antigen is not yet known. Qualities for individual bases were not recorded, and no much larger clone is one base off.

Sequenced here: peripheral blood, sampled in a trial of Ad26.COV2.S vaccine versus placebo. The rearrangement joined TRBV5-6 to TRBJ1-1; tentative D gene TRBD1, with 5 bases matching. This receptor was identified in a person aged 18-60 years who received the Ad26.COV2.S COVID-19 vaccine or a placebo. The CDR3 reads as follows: CASSPWRGRGDGTEAFF. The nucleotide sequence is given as TGTGCCAGCAGCCCTTGGAGGGGCCGGGGCGATGGGACTGAAGCTTTCTTT.